The present T cell receptor (beta chain) was sequenced within a study of T cell responses to AZD1222 COVID-19 vaccine. Study-wide points: The study reported that nearly half of spike-specific TCRs target unmutated variant regions. Two doses of AZD1222 preceded a rise in Spike-specific TCR breadth and depth. White British donors predominated, females outnumbered males, and clonal diversity was possibly underestimated. Seropositive AZD1222 recipients at baseline numbered only five or six.

The repertoire was sequenced with immunoSEQ multiplex PCR; TCRdb's copy has only in-frame clones and lacks some. Of 150,000 to 200,000 clones in the sample, approximately 94% were seen once. Worth noting for this clone: The antigen remains unidentified.

The clonotype originates from an adult who received the AZD1222 COVID-19 vaccine. The input for sequencing was peripheral blood, taken 28 days after the second AZD1222 dose.

CDR3 loop: CATSRDDRYNQPQHF. CDR3 bases: TGTGCCACCAGCAGAGATGACAGATACAATCAGCCCCAGCATTTT. V and J are TRBV15 and TRBJ1-5, with D tentatively TRBD1 (5 bases). Between the trimmed V and J ends, which lost 0 bases and 3 bases, there was a span of 9 bases. Germline V gene data show CDR1 as LNHNV and CDR2 as YYDKDF (reference sequence). This CDR3 comprises 15 residues.